This TCR beta chain stems from a study of blood T cell repertoires in COVID-19. At the level of the study: The cDNA or gDNA used as material had been derived from T cells, B-cell-depleted T cells, or PBMCs.

Trimming cost V 0 bases and J 5 bases, with 11 bases left between them. The CDR3 is 14 residues long. The germline CDR1 and CDR2 sequences are LGHNA and YSLEER. Measured with immunoSEQ multiplex PCR; TCRdb has only the in-frame clones, and not every one. Of some 200,000 clones in the sample, 84% were seen once. This clonotype was sampled from a woman aged 80 or over with active or convalescent COVID-19. The sample was peripheral blood. The chain links TRBV4-3 to TRBJ2-7; a possible D gene is TRBD1 (6 bases). In DNA form, the CDR3 reads TGCGCCAGCAGCCAAGAGCTCAGGGGACACGAGCAGTACTTC. Its protein is CASSQELRGHEQYF.